The 19 T cell receptor beta chains below all came from one sample that was sequenced in a study of human T cells and chemical hapten exposure. TCRdb fed the RACE reads into MiXCR, producing one record per CDR3 protein. Here the sample spans around 80,000 distinct CDR3 sequences, 6.6% being singletons. Regarding time point: patch test 2, 6 weeks after DPC sensitization. Indicated treatment: therapeutic diphenylcyclopropenone sensitization with weekly scalp DPC. Sequences were derived from whole blood, sampled in connection with sensitization to the hapten diphenylcyclopropenone (DPC). These receptors came from a woman aged 25-40 years with alopecia areata. Some clones in this sample may be carry-over from other donors' samples.

This clonotype was counted ten times or more. The gene calls are TRBV6-1 and TRBJ1-4; D not certain. The CDR3 consists of 13 residues. CDR1 is MNHNS, CDR2 SASEGT, per germline. V shed 2 bases and J shed 5 bases, with 6 bases lying between them. The CDR3 region has the DNA TGTGCCAGCAGTGAACGGCCGAATGAAAAACTGTTTTTT. Amino acid sequence: CASSERPNEKLFF.

This clonotype was counted between two and nine times. The J gene is TRBJ1-6, the V gene TRBV7-9; a possible D gene is TRBD1 (5 bases). This CDR3 is built from 15 residues. Germline V gene data show CDR1 as SEHNR and CDR2 as FQNEAQ (reference sequence). Trimming took off 0 bases at V and 7 bases at J, with 10 bases between the two ends. CDR3: CASSLAGGYNSPLHF. The CDR3 DNA reads as TGTGCCAGCAGCTTAGCTGGGGGGTACAATTCACCCCTCCACTTT.

This clonotype was seen ten or more times. The chain recombines TRBV6-1 with TRBJ2-6; a possible D gene is TRBD1 (5 bases). Germline CDR1 and CDR2: MNHNS and SASEGT. The CDR3 has 19 amino acids. V was shortened by 0 bases and J by 0 bases, with 15 bases between the two germline ends. Here the CDR3 DNA reads TGTGCCAGCAGTGAAGCGCGATATACAGGTGCCTCTGGGGCCAACGTCCTGACTTTC. Its translation: CASSEARYTGASGANVLTF.

This clonotype showed up many times. V and J are TRBV29-1 and TRBJ2-3; possibly TRBD1 for D (6 bases). V was pared by 5 bases and J by 1 base, with 7 bases between. Germline V gene sequence: CDR1 SQVTM, CDR2 ANQGSEA. The CDR3 runs 12 residues. In DNA form, the CDR3 reads TGCAGCGTTTCAGGGGGCACAGATACGCAGTATTTT. Translated: CSVSGGTDTQYF.

The chain joins TRBV19 to TRBJ2-3; a weak D match, TRBD1 (5 bases). Trimming cost V 8 bases and J 5 bases, with 20 bases left between them. CDR1 and CDR2 from the germline V gene are LNHDA and SQIVND (reference sequence). The CDR3 runs to 15 residues. The DNA for the CDR3 is TGTGCCAGTGCCCCAGATACAGGACCGGGAGATACGCAGTATTTT. The encoded protein is CASAPDTGPGDTQYF.

This clonotype occurred a few times. V usage is TRBV27 and J usage is TRBJ2-3; 8 positions match TRBD1. Trimming cost V 8 bases and J 7 bases; bases outside gene matches: 17. The CDR3 consists of 16 residues. Per germline, CDR1 MNHEY and CDR2 SMNVEV (reference sequence). CDR3 loop: CASGTPGGASRNTQYF. CDR3 coding DNA: TGTGCCAGCGGCACCCCAGGGGGCGCGTCACGGAATACGCAGTATTTT.

This clonotype was seen many times. The V and J genes are TRBV7-6 and TRBJ1-3, with a tentative D call TRBD1 (5 bases). Germline CDR1 SGHVS, CDR2 FNYEAQ. Trimming pared 5 bases from V and 0 bases from J, leaving 14 bases between. The CDR3 is made up of 16 amino acids. The CDR3 nucleotides are TGTGCCAGCAGCCCCCAACCCGACAGCTCTGGAAACACCATATATTTT. Translated, it gives CASSPQPDSSGNTIYF.

In its sample, this clonotype was seen many times. The chain couples TRBV7-9 to TRBJ1-2; D might be TRBD1 (5 bases). V lost 4 bases to trimming and J lost 0 bases, with 15 bases between them. The CDR3 spans 16 residues. Germline V CDR1 and CDR2: SEHNR, FQNEAQ (reference sequence). CDR3 loop: CASSSPDSPANYGYTF. The CDR3, as DNA: TGTGCCAGCAGCTCCCCCGACAGTCCAGCTAACTATGGCTACACCTTC.

The V gene is TRBV20-1, the J gene TRBJ2-5; D is perhaps TRBD2 (6 bases). V was cut by 1 base and J by 1 base, with 7 bases left in between. The CDR3 loop spans 13 amino acids. Germline CDR1 and CDR2: DFQATT and SNEGSKA (reference sequence). The CDR3 spells CSARVGGQETQYF. CDR3 DNA: TGCAGTGCTAGAGTGGGGGGCCAAGAGACCCAGTACTTC.

This clonotype was counted at least ten times. The rearrangement links TRBV20-1 to TRBJ1-5, with no clear D. Germline CDR1 and CDR2: DFQATT and SNEGSKA (reference sequence). The CDR3 extends over 14 amino acids. Between the trimmed V and J ends, which lost 2 bases and 0 bases, there was a span of 8 bases. The CDR3 DNA sequence: TGCAGTGCTAGACAGCCTAATAGCAATCAGCCCCAGCATTTT. Translation: CSARQPNSNQPQHF.

This clonotype was detected many times. The CDR3 DNA reads TGCGCCAGCAGCTTGGGGCAACTGAACTCCTACAATGAGCAGTTCTTC. Translation gives CASSLGQLNSYNEQFF. The V call is TRBV5-1, the J call TRBJ2-1; D remains unclear. Trimming removed 0 bases from V and 0 bases from J, with 10 bases in between. The germline CDR1 and CDR2 sequences are SGHRS and YFSETQ. The CDR3 covers 16 residues.

About this clonotype: One base away lies a much larger clone, so this may be a sequencing read error. This sequence joins TRBV14 and TRBJ2-1, with a weak D call TRBD2 (6 bases). This CDR3 has 13 amino acids. The V gene's germline CDR1 is SGHDN and CDR2 FVKESK. V was clipped by 4 bases and J by 8 bases, with 12 bases between them. The CDR3 region is CASSPTSRYEQFF. The CDR3 DNA reads as TGTGCCAGCAGCCCGACTAGTCGATATGAGCAGTTCTTC.

This clonotype has more than one count but fewer than ten. The chain couples TRBV7-2 to TRBJ2-7; D call uncertain. Per germline, CDR1 SGHTA and CDR2 FQGNSA. V gave up 4 bases and J gave up 1 base, with 14 bases separating them. The CDR3 has 15 amino acids. This CDR3 reads CASSSMGLGSYEQYF. The CDR3 bases are TGTGCCAGCAGCTCCATGGGCTTGGGATCCTACGAGCAGTACTTC.

The rearrangement joins TRBV6-4 to TRBJ2-3, with 13 bases aligning to TRBD2. V shed 0 bases and J 4 bases; nucleotides not matched to a gene: 1. This CDR3 has 16 residues. Germline values: CDR1 MRHNA, CDR2 SNTAGT. The CDR3 reads CASSDSGLAGPDTQYF. In DNA, the CDR3 is TGTGCCAGCAGTGACTCGGGACTAGCGGGGCCAGATACGCAGTATTTT.

The sample holds many counts of this clonotype. This chain uses TRBV30 with TRBJ1-6; D is undetermined. Germline V gene sequence: CDR1 GTSNPN, CDR2 SVGIG (reference sequence). V was trimmed by 5 bases and J by 7 bases, leaving 21 bases between them. The CDR3 consists of 16 residues. The CDR3 protein is CAWQPSPRPMNSPLHF. The CDR3 coding sequence is TGTGCCTGGCAACCTAGCCCCAGACCCATGAATTCACCCCTCCACTTT.

This clonotype appeared a few times. The chain combines TRBV30 with TRBJ2-2, with 7 bases identical to TRBD2. The CDR3 is made up of 15 amino acids. Germline trimming cut 7 bases from V and 1 base from J; bases unmatched to any gene: 9. CDR1 is GTSNPN and CDR2 is SVGIG in the germline V gene (reference sequence). CDR3 in amino acids: CALTGGGWNTGELFF. DNA of the CDR3: TGTGCCTTAACGGGGGGAGGGTGGAACACCGGGGAGCTGTTTTTT.

This clonotype was counted many times. The chain carries TRBV2 and TRBJ1-1; D may be TRBD1 (6 bases). The CDR3 runs to 15 residues. Trimming shortened V by 8 bases and J by 1 base, and 17 bases separated the two germline ends. The germline V gene encodes CDR1 SNHLY and CDR2 FYNNEI. The CDR3 bases are TGTGCCAGCCACAGGCAGGCAGGGGAGAACACTGAAGCTTTCTTT. Protein: CASHRQAGENTEAFF.

This clonotype has ten or more counts. V is TRBV7-2 and J is TRBJ2-1, with D unresolved. V was cut by 10 bases and J by 0 bases, with 19 bases left in between. Germline V gene data show CDR1 as SGHTA and CDR2 as FQGNSA. The CDR3 consists of 16 residues. The DNA for the CDR3 is TGTGCCACCGCCCATAGGACGGGCAGCTCCTACAATGAGCAGTTCTTC. Protein product: CATAHRTGSSYNEQFF.

The gene calls are TRBV5-1 and TRBJ1-1; D unresolved. This CDR3 has 14 amino acids. Germline assignment: CDR1 SGHRS and CDR2 YFSETQ. V was trimmed by 5 bases and J by 0 bases, leaving 11 bases between them. The CDR3 DNA sequence: TGCGCCAGCAGTCACGACGATGTGAACACTGAAGCTTTCTTT. Its protein product is CASSHDDVNTEAFF.